This T cell receptor (beta chain) stems from a study of cytomegalovirus exposure and HLA in healthy donors. Overall study context: HLA-typed donors contributed 65 million to 95 million unique TCRs, which were held in an early data release.

Researchers ran the PCR with 60 Vbeta and 13 Jbeta primers. Per the original methods: Later, an analysis found roughly 80 million unique TCR beta chains, and 8.5 million to 14 million of these were shared. Generated by immunoSEQ multiplex PCR, the TCRdb table keeps only in-frame clones and is missing some. V and J calls plus clone size are reproduced from that table; the DNA served to infer D and trimming. This table holds approximately 130,000 clones, around 85% found once. The V end was cut by 3 bases, the J end by 7 bases, with 12 bases between. This CDR3 has 13 residues. Per germline, CDR1 MNHEY and CDR2 SVGAGI. This clone was picked up one time.

Input material: PBMCs. The receptor was isolated from a woman younger than 45 in good health and CMV-seropositive. The V call is TRBV6-5, the J call TRBJ1-2; D gene uncertain. DNA for the CDR3: TGTGCCAGCAGTTATGGGAGGTCCGCTGGCTACACCTTC. It specifies CASSYGRSAGYTF.